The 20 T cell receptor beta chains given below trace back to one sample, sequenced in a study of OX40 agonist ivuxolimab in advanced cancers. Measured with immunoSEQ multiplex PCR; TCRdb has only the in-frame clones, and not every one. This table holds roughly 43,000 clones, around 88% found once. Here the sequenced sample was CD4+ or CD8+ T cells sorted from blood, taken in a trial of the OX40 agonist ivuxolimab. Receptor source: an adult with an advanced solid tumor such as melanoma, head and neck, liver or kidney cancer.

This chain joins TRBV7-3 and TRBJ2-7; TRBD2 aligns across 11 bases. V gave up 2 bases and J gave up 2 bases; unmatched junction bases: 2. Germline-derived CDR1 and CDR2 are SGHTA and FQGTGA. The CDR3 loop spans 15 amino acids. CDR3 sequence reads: CASSLATSGAYEQYF. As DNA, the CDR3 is TGTGCCAGCAGCTTAGCGACTAGCGGGGCCTACGAGCAGTACTTC.

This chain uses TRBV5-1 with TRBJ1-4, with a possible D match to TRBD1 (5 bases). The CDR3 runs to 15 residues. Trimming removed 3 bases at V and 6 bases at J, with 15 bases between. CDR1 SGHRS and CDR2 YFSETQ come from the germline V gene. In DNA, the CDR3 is TGCGCCAGCAGCTGGCAGGGCGGCGAGGATGAAAAACTGTTTTTT. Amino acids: CASSWQGGEDEKLFF.

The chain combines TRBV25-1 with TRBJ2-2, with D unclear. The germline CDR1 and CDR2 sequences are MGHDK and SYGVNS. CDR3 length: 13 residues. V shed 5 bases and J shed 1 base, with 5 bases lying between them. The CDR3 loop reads CASSQENTGELFF. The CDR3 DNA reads TGTGCCAGCAGTCAGGAGAACACCGGGGAGCTGTTTTTT. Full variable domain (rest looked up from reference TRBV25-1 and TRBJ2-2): EADIYQTPRYLVIGTGKKITLECSQTMGHDKMYWYQQDPGMELHLIHYSYGVNSTEKGDLSSESTVSRIRTEHFPLTLESARPSHTSQYLCASSQENTGELFFGEGSRLTVL.

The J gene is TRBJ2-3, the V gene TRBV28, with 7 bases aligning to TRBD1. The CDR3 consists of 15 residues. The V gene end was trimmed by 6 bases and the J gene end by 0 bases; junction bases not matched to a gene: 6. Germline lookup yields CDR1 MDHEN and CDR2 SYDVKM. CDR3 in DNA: TGTGCCAGCAGCGGGACAGTCACTAGCACAGATACGCAGTATTTT. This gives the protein CASSGTVTSTDTQYF.

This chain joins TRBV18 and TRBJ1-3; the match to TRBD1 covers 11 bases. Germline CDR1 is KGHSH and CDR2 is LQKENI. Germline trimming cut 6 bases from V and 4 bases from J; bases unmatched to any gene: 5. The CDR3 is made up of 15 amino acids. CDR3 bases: TGTGCCAGCTCCGTGGACAGGGGGCCGGGAAACACCATATATTTT. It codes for CASSVDRGPGNTIYF.

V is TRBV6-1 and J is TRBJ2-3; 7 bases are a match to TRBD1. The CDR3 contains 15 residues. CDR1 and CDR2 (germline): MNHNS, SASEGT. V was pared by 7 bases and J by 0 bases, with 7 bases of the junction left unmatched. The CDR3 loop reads CASKRDSSSTDTQYF. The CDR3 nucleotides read TGTGCCAGCAAAAGGGACAGCTCTAGCACAGATACGCAGTATTTT.

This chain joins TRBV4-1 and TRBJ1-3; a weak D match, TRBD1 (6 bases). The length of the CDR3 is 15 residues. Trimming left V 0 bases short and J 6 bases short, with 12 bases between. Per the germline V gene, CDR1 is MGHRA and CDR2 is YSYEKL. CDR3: CASSQEAGAVNTIYF. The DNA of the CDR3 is TGCGCCAGCAGCCAAGAGGCAGGGGCTGTAAACACCATATATTTT.

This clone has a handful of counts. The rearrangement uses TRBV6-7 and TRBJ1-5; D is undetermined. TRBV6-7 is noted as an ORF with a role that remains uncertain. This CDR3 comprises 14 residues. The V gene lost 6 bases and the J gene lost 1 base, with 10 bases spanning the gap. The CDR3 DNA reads TGTGCCAGCAGACCCATTAGCAGCAATCAGCCCCAGCATTTT. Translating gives CASRPISSNQPQHF.

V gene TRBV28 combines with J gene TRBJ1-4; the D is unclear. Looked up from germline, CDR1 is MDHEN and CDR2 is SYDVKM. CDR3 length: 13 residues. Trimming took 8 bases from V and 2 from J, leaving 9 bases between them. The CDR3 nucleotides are TGTGCCAGCTGCGAACAGACTAATGAAAAACTGTTTTTT. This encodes CASCEQTNEKLFF.

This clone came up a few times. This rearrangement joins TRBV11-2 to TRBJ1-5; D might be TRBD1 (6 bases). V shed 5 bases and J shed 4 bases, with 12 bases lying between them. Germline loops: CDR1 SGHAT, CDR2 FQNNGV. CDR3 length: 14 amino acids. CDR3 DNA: TGTGCCAGCAGCGTCGGACAGCAAAATCAGCCCCAGCATTTT. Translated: CASSVGQQNQPQHF.

The CDR3, as DNA: TGTGCCAGTAGTAAGCCCCCGTCGAGCAATCAGCCCCAGCATTTT. This gives the protein CASSKPPSSNQPQHF. The V call is TRBV19, the J call TRBJ1-5, with D hard to call. Germline CDR1 LNHDA, CDR2 SQIVND (reference sequence). Trimming took off 4 bases at V and 1 base at J, with 11 bases between the two ends. The CDR3 is 15 residues long. The variable domain in full, completed from reference TRBV19 and TRBJ1-5, reads DGGITQSPKYLFRKEGQNVTLSCEQNLNHDAMYWYRQDPGQGLRLIYYSQIVNDFQKGDIAEGYSVSREKKESFPLTVTSAQKNPTAFYLCASSKPPSSNQPQHFGDGTRLSIL.

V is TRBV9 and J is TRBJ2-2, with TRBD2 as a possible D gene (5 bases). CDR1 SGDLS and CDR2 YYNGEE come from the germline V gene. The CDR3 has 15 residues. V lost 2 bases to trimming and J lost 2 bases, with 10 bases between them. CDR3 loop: CASSVYGINTGELFF. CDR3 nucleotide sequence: TGTGCCAGCAGCGTTTACGGGATTAACACCGGGGAGCTGTTTTTT.

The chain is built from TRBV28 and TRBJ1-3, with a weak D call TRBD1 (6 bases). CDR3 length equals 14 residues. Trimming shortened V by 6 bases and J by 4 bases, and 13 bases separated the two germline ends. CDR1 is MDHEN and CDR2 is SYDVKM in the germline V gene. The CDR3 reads CASSSTGSGNTIYF. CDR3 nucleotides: TGTGCCAGCAGCTCTACAGGGTCCGGAAACACCATATATTTT.

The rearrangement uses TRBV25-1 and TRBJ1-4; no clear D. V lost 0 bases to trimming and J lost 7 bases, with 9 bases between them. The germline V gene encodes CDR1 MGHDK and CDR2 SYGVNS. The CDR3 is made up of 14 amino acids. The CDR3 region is CASSEYSPGEKLFF. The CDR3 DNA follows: TGTGCCAGCAGTGAATATAGTCCGGGTGAAAAACTGTTTTTT.

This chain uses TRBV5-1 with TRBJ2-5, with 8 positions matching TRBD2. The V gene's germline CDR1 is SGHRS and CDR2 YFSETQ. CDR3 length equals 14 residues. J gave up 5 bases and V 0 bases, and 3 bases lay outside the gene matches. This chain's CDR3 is CASSLESGSETQYF. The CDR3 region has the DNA TGCGCCAGCAGCTTGGAAAGCGGGAGTGAGACCCAGTACTTC. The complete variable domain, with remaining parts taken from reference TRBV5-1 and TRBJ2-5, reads KAGVTQTPRYLIKTRGQQVTLSCSPISGHRSVSWYQQTPGQGLQFLFEYFSETQRNKGNFPGRFSGRQFSNSRSEMNVSTLELGDSALYLCASSLESGSETQYFGPGTRLLVL.

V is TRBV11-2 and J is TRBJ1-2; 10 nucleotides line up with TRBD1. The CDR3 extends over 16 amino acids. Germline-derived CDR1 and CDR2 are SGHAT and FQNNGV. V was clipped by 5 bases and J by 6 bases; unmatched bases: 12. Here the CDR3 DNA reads TGTGCCAGCAGCCCAAGTGGGGGACAGGGGAAACATGGCTACACCTTC. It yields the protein CASSPSGGQGKHGYTF.

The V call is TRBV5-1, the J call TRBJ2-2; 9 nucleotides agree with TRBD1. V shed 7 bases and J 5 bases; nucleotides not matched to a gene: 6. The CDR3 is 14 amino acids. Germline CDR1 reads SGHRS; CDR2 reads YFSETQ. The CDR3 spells CASWGQGRTGELFF. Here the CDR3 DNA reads TGCGCCAGCTGGGGACAGGGAAGGACCGGGGAGCTGTTTTTT.

This CDR3 reads CATSGGGGGWRGYTF. The DNA of the CDR3 is TGTGCCACCAGCGGAGGGGGAGGGGGCTGGCGTGGCTACACCTTC. The chain joins TRBV15 to TRBJ1-2; 7 positions agree with TRBD1. The V gene end was trimmed by 5 bases and the J gene end by 7 bases; junction bases not matched to a gene: 13. The CDR3 consists of 15 residues. Germline V CDR1 and CDR2: LNHNV, YYDKDF (reference sequence). The whole variable domain, remainder taken from reference TRBV15 and TRBJ1-2, is DAMVIQNPRYQVTQFGKPVTLSCSQTLNHNVMYWYQQKSSQAPKLLFHYYDKDFNNEADTPDNFQSRRPNTSFCFLDIRSPGLGDTAMYLCATSGGGGGWRGYTFGSGTRLTVV.

DNA for the CDR3: TGTGCCAGCTCACCAAAACAGTACGAGCAGTACTTC. It is translated as CASSPKQYEQYF. The chain uses TRBV18 and TRBJ2-7, with D hard to call. The germline CDR1 and CDR2 sequences are KGHSH and LQKENI. Trimming removed 2 bases at V and 4 bases at J, with 6 bases between. The CDR3 spans 12 residues. Variable domain in full (rest from reference TRBV18 and TRBJ2-7): NAGVMQNPRHLVRRRGQEARLRCSPMKGHSHVYWYRQLPEEGLKFMVYLQKENIIDESGMPKERFSAEFPKEGPSILRIQQVVRGDSAAYFCASSPKQYEQYFGPGTRLTVT.

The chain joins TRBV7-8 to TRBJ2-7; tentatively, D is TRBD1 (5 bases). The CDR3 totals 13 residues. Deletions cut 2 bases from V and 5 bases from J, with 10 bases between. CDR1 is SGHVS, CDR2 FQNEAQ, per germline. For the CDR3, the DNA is TGTGCCAGCAGCTTAAAGGCAGGGCACGAGCAGTACTTC. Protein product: CASSLKAGHEQYF. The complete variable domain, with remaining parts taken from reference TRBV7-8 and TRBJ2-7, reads GAGVSQSPRYKVAKRGQDVALRCDPISGHVSLFWYQQALGQGPEFLTYFQNEAQLDKSGLPSDRFFAERPEGSVSTLKIQRTQQEDSAVYLCASSLKAGHEQYFGPGTRLTVT.